This TCR beta chain was obtained from a study of CD8 T cells in Susac syndrome. Study results and caveats: The study admitted that it had a relatively small number of individuals in its TCR sequencing and HLA analysis.

Regarding this clonotype: The antigen is unknown.

Sequencing of TCR beta, carried out with a high-throughput approach, was applied to CD8+ and CD4+ T cells from the blood. The CD8+ and CD4+ T cells were negatively isolated, with the TEMRA cells enriched by FACS. RNA totalling roughly 0.5 to 1 ug underwent reverse transcription with random hexamers. TCRdb re-called the immunoSEQ multiplex PCR reads with MiXCR, one entry per CDR3 protein. The sample lists approximately 210,000 distinct CDR3 sequences; approximately 94% were seen once. Trimming shortened V by 0 bases and J by 3 bases, and 15 bases separated the two germline ends. This CDR3 is 15 amino acids long. In germline, CDR1 is DFQATT, CDR2 SNEGSKA (reference sequence).

The chain joins TRBV20-1 to TRBJ2-7; maybe TRBD2 (6 bases). The material sequenced was CD4+ T cells from PBMCs. The TCR originated in a human donor with Susac syndrome. The CDR3 coding sequence is TGCAGTGCTAGAGAGGTAGGCGACGGGGGCTACGAGCAGTACTTC. Translated, it gives CSAREVGDGGYEQYF.